One sample yielded the 6 T cell receptor beta chains listed below, sequenced in a study of blood T cells in healthy people across ages. Using a J-beta primer mix together with a sample-barcoded 5' primer, a second PCR was run for roughly 7 to 11 cycles. TCRdb reanalysed the 5' RACE reads using MiXCR and keeps one entry per CDR3 protein. This sample has about 680,000 distinct CDR3 sequences; roughly 49% occur once, and the top ten carry around a third. Specimen: blood. The source is a woman in her sixties or seventies in good health.

V gene TRBV28 combines with J gene TRBJ1-2; D not resolved. The CDR3 consists of 13 residues. Trimming left V 2 bases short and J 3 bases short, with 7 bases between. CDR1 is MDHEN and CDR2 is SYDVKM in the germline V gene. CDR3 nucleotide sequence: TGTGCCAGCAGTTTAAACTGGTACTATGGCTACACCTTC. Its translation: CASSLNWYYGYTF.

This chain connects TRBV12-3 or TRBV12-4 to TRBJ1-2, with TRBD1 matching over 8 bases. V trimming: 5 bases; J trimming: 0 bases; junction bases outside the gene matches: 5. There are 15 residues in the CDR3. As DNA, the CDR3 is TGTGCCAGCAGTCCCGGGACAGGCCCTAACTATGGCTACACCTTC. Encoded protein: CASSPGTGPNYGYTF.

The rearrangement joins TRBV20-1 to TRBJ1-1; 9 nucleotides match TRBD1. The germline CDR1 and CDR2 sequences are DFQATT and SNEGSKA (reference sequence). With 6 bases clipped from V and 6 bases from J, the junction kept 8 bases outside the gene matches. The CDR3 loop spans 13 amino acids. In nucleotides, the CDR3 is TGCAGTGCGAGACAGGGGGGGAGTGCTGAAGCTTTCTTT. As protein: CSARQGGSAEAFF.

DNA for the CDR3: TGTGCCACCAGTGACCGGACTAGCGGGAGCGTCTGGGAGCAGTTCTTC. This translates into CATSDRTSGSVWEQFF. This rearrangement joins TRBV24-1 to TRBJ2-1, with 13 bases matching TRBD2. V lost 4 bases to trimming and J lost 10 bases; unmatched junction nucleotides: 9. The CDR3 contains 16 residues. Germline V gene lookup returns CDR1 KGHDR and CDR2 SFDVKD.

The count of this clonotype is one. This may be a read error: a much more frequent sequence differs by one nucleotide. Here the CDR3 DNA reads TGCAGCGCAAGAAGACAGGGCGCTGAAGCTTTCTTT. As protein: CSARRQGAEAFF. The rearrangement uses TRBV29-1 and TRBJ1-1; the match to TRBD1 covers 7 bases. CDR1 is SQVTM and CDR2 is ANQGSEA in the germline V gene. The junction had 8 bases not matched to a gene; V was cut back by 7 bases and J by 6 bases. The CDR3 spans 12 residues.

This clonotype showed up just a few times. V gene TRBV4-2 combines with J gene TRBJ2-2, with unresolved D. The germline gives CDR1 LGHNA, CDR2 YNFKEQ. There are 16 residues in the CDR3. V dropped 0 bases and J dropped 4 bases, with 12 bases sitting between them. CDR3 sequence: CASSQELPPITGELFF. The CDR3 coding sequence is TGTGCCAGCAGCCAAGAGCTTCCACCGATCACCGGGGAGCTGTTTTTT.